Following are 10 T cell receptor beta chains from one sample sequenced in a study of T cells after yellow fever vaccination. TCRdb used MiXCR to reprocess the 5' RACE reads, holding one entry per CDR3 protein. This sample has around 120,000 distinct CDR3 sequences, with roughly 7.2% found just once. The specimen comprised CD4+ T cells sorted from PBMCs, sampled 35 to 50 days after the first yellow fever vaccination. The source is a man between 18 and 29 years old who received the YFV17D yellow fever vaccine.

This clonotype was counted at least ten times. The gene calls are TRBV6-5 and TRBJ1-1, with D perhaps TRBD1 (6 bases). Trimming took 9 bases from V and 4 from J, leaving 21 bases between them. The germline V gene has CDR1 MNHEY and CDR2 SVGAGI. The CDR3 totals 15 residues. The CDR3 DNA sequence: TGTGCCAGTAAGTTCCGGGGGCCGGAGGGCACTGAAGCTTTCTTT. Translation: CASKFRGPEGTEAFF.

The V and J genes are TRBV20-1 and TRBJ2-5, with D possibly being TRBD2 (5 bases). Germline CDR1 is DFQATT and CDR2 is SNEGSKA (reference sequence). The CDR3 has 14 amino acids. Trimming pared 6 bases from V and 5 bases from J, leaving 19 bases between. CDR3 DNA: TGCAGTGCCCCCCCGGCGGGCCTTCAGGAGACCCAGTACTTC. Translated: CSAPPAGLQETQYF.

In this sample, this clonotype turned up many times. The V gene is TRBV15, the J gene TRBJ1-5; TRBD1 matches 9 bases. Losses at the gene ends were 1 base for V and 6 bases for J; bases not matched to a gene: 7. The V gene's germline CDR1 is LNHNV and CDR2 YYDKDF (reference sequence). The CDR3 length is 16 residues. CDR3 loop: CATSRAPDRGIQPQHF. CDR3 nucleotides: TGTGCCACCAGCAGAGCCCCGGACAGGGGCATTCAGCCCCAGCATTTT.

This clonotype was seen many times. The V gene is TRBV10-3, the J gene TRBJ1-5; the match to TRBD1 covers 11 bases. This CDR3 comprises 14 residues. The junction had 2 bases not matched to a gene; V was cut back by 5 bases and J by 5 bases. Germline CDR1 ENHRY, CDR2 SYGVKD. The CDR3 is CAISQGQGDQPQHF. In DNA, the CDR3 is TGTGCCATCAGTCAGGGACAGGGGGATCAGCCCCAGCATTTT.

This clonotype has ten or more counts. One junction end disagrees with the germline gene, perhaps due to a read error. V and J are TRBV2 and TRBJ2-5; D not resolved. CDR3 length equals 9 residues. The V gene's germline CDR1 is SNHLY and CDR2 FYNNEI. Here the CDR3 reads CASGSVRHF. The CDR3 nucleotides read TGTGCCAGCGGGTCCGTGCGGCACTTC.

This clonotype occurred many times. The rearrangement joins TRBV6-6 to TRBJ2-1; the D gene is possibly TRBD1 (6 bases). Trimming removed 5 bases from V and 13 bases from J, with 15 bases in between. Germline V CDR1 and CDR2: MNHNY, SVGAGI (reference sequence). The CDR3 is 12 residues long. CDR3 DNA: TGTGCCAGCAGTACAGGACAGCTCGAACAGTTCTTC. Its translation is CASSTGQLEQFF.

This clonotype was recorded many times. J is TRBJ2-7 and V is TRBV20-1; no definite D call. With 3 bases removed from V and 6 bases from J, the gap between germline ends came to 9 bases. The CDR3 runs to 11 residues. The germline V gene has CDR1 DFQATT and CDR2 SNEGSKA (reference sequence). The CDR3: CSARGHSEQYV. CDR3 DNA: TGCAGTGCTAGGGGCCATAGCGAGCAGTACGTC.

This clonotype was observed a handful of times. This rearrangement joins TRBV5-5 to TRBJ1-2; 7 nucleotides align to TRBD1. CDR3 length equals 13 residues. Germline V gene lookup returns CDR1 SGHKS and CDR2 YYEKEE (reference sequence). The V segment lost 4 bases and the J segment 7 bases; nucleotides outside the gene matches: 7. CDR3 nucleotides: TGTGCCAGCAGCCCCCTTGACAGGGTTGGCTACACCTTC. It translates to CASSPLDRVGYTF. Supplemented by reference TRBV5-5 and TRBJ1-2, the full variable domain reads DAGVTQSPTHLIKTRGQQVTLRCSPISGHKSVSWYQQVLGQGPQFIFQYYEKEERGRGNFPDRFSARQFPNYSSELNVNALLLGDSALYLCASSPLDRVGYTFGSGTRLTVV.

This clonotype has a count of ten or more. This chain connects TRBV7-3 to TRBJ2-6, with D perhaps given as TRBD1 or TRBD2 (5 bases each). The CDR3 covers 16 residues. V was trimmed by 4 bases and J by 0 bases, leaving 10 bases between them. Germline CDR1 reads SGHTA; CDR2 reads FQGTGA. CDR3 nucleotide sequence: TGTGCCAGCAGCTCTAGCAGGGTCTCTGGGGCCAACGTCCTGACTTTC. It yields the protein CASSSSRVSGANVLTF.

This clonotype was seen ten or more times. The CDR3 sequence: CASSLRDSYGYTF. In nucleotides, the CDR3 is TGTGCCAGCAGCTTACGAGACAGTTATGGCTACACCTTC. The V call is TRBV7-9, the J call TRBJ1-2; D might be TRBD1 (5 bases). Trimming took off 2 bases at V and 5 bases at J, with 9 bases between the two ends. CDR1 SEHNR and CDR2 FQNEAQ come from the germline V gene (reference sequence). CDR3 length: 13 amino acids.